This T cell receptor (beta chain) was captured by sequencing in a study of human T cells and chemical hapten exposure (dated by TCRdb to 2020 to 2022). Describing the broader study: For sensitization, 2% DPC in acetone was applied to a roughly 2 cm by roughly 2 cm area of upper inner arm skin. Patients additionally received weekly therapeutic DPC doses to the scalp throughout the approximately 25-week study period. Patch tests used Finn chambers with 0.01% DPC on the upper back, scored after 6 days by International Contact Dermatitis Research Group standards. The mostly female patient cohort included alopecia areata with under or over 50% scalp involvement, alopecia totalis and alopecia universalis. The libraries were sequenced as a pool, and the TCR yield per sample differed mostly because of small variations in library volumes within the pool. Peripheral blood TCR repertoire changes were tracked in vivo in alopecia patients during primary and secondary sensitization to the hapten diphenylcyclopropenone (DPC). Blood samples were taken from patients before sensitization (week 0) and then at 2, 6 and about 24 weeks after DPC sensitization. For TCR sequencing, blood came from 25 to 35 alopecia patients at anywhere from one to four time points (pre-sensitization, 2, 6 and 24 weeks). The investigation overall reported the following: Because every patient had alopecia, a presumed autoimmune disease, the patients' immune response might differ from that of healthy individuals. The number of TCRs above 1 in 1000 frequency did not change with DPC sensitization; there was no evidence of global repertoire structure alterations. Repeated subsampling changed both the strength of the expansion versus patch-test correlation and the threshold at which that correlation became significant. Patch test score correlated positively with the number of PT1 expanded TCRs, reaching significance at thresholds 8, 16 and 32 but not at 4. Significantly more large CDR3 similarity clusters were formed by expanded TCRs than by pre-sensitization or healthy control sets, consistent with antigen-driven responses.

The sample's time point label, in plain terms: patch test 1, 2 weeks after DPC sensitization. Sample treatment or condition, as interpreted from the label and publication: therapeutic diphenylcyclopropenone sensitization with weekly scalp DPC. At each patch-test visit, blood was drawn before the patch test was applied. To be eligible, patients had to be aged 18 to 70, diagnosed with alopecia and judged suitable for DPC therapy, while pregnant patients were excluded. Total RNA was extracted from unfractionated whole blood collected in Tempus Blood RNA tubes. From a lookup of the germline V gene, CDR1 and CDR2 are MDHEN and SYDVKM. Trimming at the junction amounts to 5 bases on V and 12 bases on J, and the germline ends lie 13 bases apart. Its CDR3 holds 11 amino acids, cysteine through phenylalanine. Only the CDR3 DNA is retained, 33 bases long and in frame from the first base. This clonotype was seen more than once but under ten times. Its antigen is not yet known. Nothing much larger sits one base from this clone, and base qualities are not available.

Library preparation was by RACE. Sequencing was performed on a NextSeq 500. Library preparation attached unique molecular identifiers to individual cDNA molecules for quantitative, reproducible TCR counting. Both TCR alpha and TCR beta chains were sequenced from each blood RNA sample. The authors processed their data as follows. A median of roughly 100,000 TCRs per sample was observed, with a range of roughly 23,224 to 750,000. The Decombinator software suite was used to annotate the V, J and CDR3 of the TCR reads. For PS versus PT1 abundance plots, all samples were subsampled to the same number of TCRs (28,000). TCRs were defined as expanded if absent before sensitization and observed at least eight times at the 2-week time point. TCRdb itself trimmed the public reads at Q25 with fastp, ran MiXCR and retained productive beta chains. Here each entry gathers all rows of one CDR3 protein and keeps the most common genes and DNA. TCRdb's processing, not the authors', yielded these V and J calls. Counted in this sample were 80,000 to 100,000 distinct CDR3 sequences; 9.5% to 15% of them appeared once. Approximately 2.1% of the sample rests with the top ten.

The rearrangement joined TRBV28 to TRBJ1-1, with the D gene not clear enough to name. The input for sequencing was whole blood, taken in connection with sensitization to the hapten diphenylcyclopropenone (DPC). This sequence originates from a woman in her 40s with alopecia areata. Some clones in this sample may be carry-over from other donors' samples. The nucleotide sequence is TGTGCCAGCAGTGCTGACTTTCGTTCTTTCTTT. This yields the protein CASSADFRSFF.